This T cell receptor beta chain emerged from a study of T cells in Graves' hyperthyroidism and ophthalmopathy. This clonotype was observed a handful of times. A much larger clone lies one base from this, so it may be a read error. Diagnoses rested on clinical symptoms, serum thyroxine and TRAb, thyroid ultrasound and orbital computed tomography. The source material, RNA transcripts, was used to amplify TCR beta CDR3 regions. The HTBI primer set served for first-round RT-PCR of the TCR CDR3. TCRdb redid the calling of the multiplex PCR reads with MiXCR, one entry per CDR3 protein. The sample includes roughly 570,000 distinct CDR3 sequences, 15% to 18% of them seen just once. The CDR3 spans 12 residues. V was clipped by 5 bases and J by 3 bases, with 2 bases between them. The V gene's germline CDR1 is LGHDT and CDR2 YNNKEL (reference sequence).

The rearrangement uses TRBV3-1 and TRBJ2-6; D gene unclear. This TCR was sampled from a woman aged 25-40 years with Graves' hyperthyroidism. The sample comprised blood. The CDR3 sequence is CASSYGANVLTF. The CDR3 DNA follows: TGTGCCAGCAGCTATGGGGCCAACGTCCTGACTTTC.